The next 9 T cell receptor beta chains were all read from a single sample in a study of blood T cell repertoires in COVID-19. Profiled with immunoSEQ multiplex PCR; TCRdb holds only in-frame clones, not every one. The data show about 120,000 clones, 85% to 90% seen once. The sample was peripheral blood. The receptors stem from a man aged 80 or over with active or convalescent COVID-19.

The chain uses TRBV28 and TRBJ2-1; perhaps TRBD1 as D (6 bases). V gave up 4 bases and J gave up 0 bases, with 13 bases separating them. The germline CDR1 and CDR2 sequences are MDHEN and SYDVKM. This CDR3 is built from 16 residues. CDR3 nucleotides: TGTGCCAGCAGTTCAGCAACAGGGCCCTCCTACAATGAGCAGTTCTTC. It translates to CASSSATGPSYNEQFF.

This clone was counted once. The chain employs TRBV7-9 and TRBJ1-2; 7 positions agree with TRBD1. The germline V gene encodes CDR1 SEHNR and CDR2 FQNEAQ (reference sequence). V gave up 5 bases and J gave up 8 bases; unmatched junction bases: 14. CDR3 length equals 15 residues. The CDR3 reads CASSEGVGQGGGYTF. CDR3 coding DNA: TGTGCCAGCAGCGAAGGCGTCGGGCAGGGGGGAGGCTACACCTTC. Using reference TRBV7-9 and TRBJ1-2 for the parts outside the CDR3, the full variable domain is DTGVSQNPRHKITKRGQNVTFRCDPISEHNRLYWYRQTLGQGPEFLTYFQNEAQLEKSRLLSDRFSAERPKGSFSTLEIQRTEQGDSAMYLCASSEGVGQGGGYTFGSGTRLTVV.

The gene calls are TRBV19 and TRBJ1-5; TRBD1 matches at 12 bases. In germline, CDR1 is LNHDA, CDR2 SQIVND (reference sequence). CDR3 length: 15 amino acids. Unmatched junction bases numbered 4, after V lost 5 bases and J lost 5 bases. This chain's CDR3 is CASSAGTGGDQPQHF. Written as DNA, the CDR3 is TGTGCCAGTAGTGCCGGGACAGGGGGCGATCAGCCCCAGCATTTT.

The chain uses TRBV29-1 and TRBJ2-3; no definite D call. Germline loops: CDR1 SQVTM, CDR2 ANQGSEA. Trimming took 0 bases from V and 1 from J, leaving 14 bases between them. The CDR3 has 16 residues. The CDR3 here is CSVEDPGVRGTDTQYF. In nucleotides, the CDR3 is TGCAGCGTTGAAGATCCGGGTGTGAGAGGCACAGATACGCAGTATTTT.

The chain has TRBV7-9 and TRBJ2-5, with a possible D match to TRBD1 (5 bases). CDR1 SEHNR and CDR2 FQNEAQ come from the germline V gene (reference sequence). The V and J ends lost 5 bases and 4 bases respectively, with 17 bases between them. The CDR3 runs to 15 residues. DNA for the CDR3: TGTGCCAGCAGCCCCAGGCCAGAAAGGGGAGAGACCCAGTACTTC. It yields the protein CASSPRPERGETQYF.

In DNA, the CDR3 is TGTGCCAGCAGCTCCCGTCCGGGACAGGACAATACTTATGGCTACACCTTC. This translates into CASSSRPGQDNTYGYTF. The V call is TRBV7-2, the J call TRBJ1-2; 8 nucleotides align to TRBD1. The junction had 15 bases not matched to a gene; V was cut back by 4 bases and J by 5 bases. The CDR3 has 17 amino acids. Germline lookup yields CDR1 SGHTA and CDR2 FQGNSA.

This clone was seen a handful of times. The CDR3 region is CAGRQTANTGELFF. CDR3 sequence (DNA): TGTGCCGGGCGGCAGACAGCGAACACCGGGGAGCTGTTTTTT. The chain uses TRBV2 and TRBJ2-2; D possibly corresponds to TRBD1 (5 bases). CDR1 is SNHLY, CDR2 FYNNEI, per germline. V was trimmed by 11 bases and J by 0 bases, leaving 13 bases between them. The length of the CDR3 is 14 residues.

This chain links TRBV7-2 with TRBJ2-5; D remains unclear. V was pared by 2 bases and J by 5 bases, with 15 bases between. This CDR3 spans 15 amino acids. Germline CDR1 SGHTA, CDR2 FQGNSA. The CDR3 DNA sequence: TGTGCCAGCAGCTTACTGCGTCAAACGAGGGAGACCCAGTACTTC. Its translation: CASSLLRQTRETQYF.

The CDR3 DNA reads as TGTGCCAGCAGCTCCGGACTAGCGGGTCCATCAGAGACCCAGTACTTC. Amino acids: CASSSGLAGPSETQYF. The chain carries TRBV7-2 and TRBJ2-5; 11 bases align to TRBD2. Germline values: CDR1 SGHTA, CDR2 FQGNSA. J lost 4 bases, V lost 4 bases, and 8 bases had no gene match. The CDR3 loop spans 16 amino acids.